This record concerns one T cell receptor beta chain sequence. This CDR3 is built from 14 residues. Germline CDR1 MNHEY, CDR2 SVGEGT. J was trimmed by 4 bases and V by 6 bases; bases with no gene match: 6. Method: immunoSEQ multiplex PCR; TCRdb's copy keeps in-frame clones and lacks some. This table holds around 75,000 clones, approximately 92% found once. The record originates from a study of control samples from healthy donors and cancer patients. The gene calls are TRBV6-2 or TRBV6-3 and TRBJ2-1; 7 bases match TRBD1. The TCR comes from a woman aged 55-75 years in good health. Sequenced material: blood. The CDR3, as DNA: TGTGCCAGCAGCCCCGGGACAGCTTACAATGAGCAGTTCTTC. This gives the protein CASSPGTAYNEQFF.